Listed here are 9 T cell receptor beta chains from one sample, sequenced in a study of blood T cell repertoires in COVID-19 (TCRdb year 2020). Library construction relied on the immunoSEQ multiplex PCR assay. TCRdb took this table from immuneACCESS and kept in-frame rearrangements with V and J called. Such tables lack part of the clones; where checked against another copy, unresolved V genes explain under half of the gap, and the rest is unexplained. Counted in this sample were about 200,000 clones; around 94% of them appeared once. Jointly, the top ten make up 0.76% of the sample. The specimen was peripheral blood. These receptors were obtained from a man aged 25 to 45 with COVID-19, enrolled during active disease.

The chain carries TRBV19 and TRBJ2-7, with 9 bases that match TRBD1. Germline V gene lookup returns CDR1 LNHDA and CDR2 SQIVND (reference sequence). The CDR3 contains 14 residues. V was clipped by 6 bases and J by 5 bases; unmatched bases: 8. In nucleotides, the CDR3 is TGTGCCAGTAGGACGGGGACAGGGTTGGACGAGCAGTACTTC. Residues: CASRTGTGLDEQYF.

CDR3 DNA: TGTGCCAGCAAACAGGGCTGGACTGAAGCTTTCTTT. Translating it yields CASKQGWTEAFF. The rearrangement links TRBV25-1 to TRBJ1-1; weak D call: TRBD1 (6 bases). V lost 7 bases to trimming and J lost 5 bases, with 11 bases between them. The germline V gene encodes CDR1 MGHDK and CDR2 SYGVNS. This CDR3 is built from 12 residues.

The rearrangement uses TRBV19 and TRBJ2-7; D perhaps matches TRBD1 (5 bases). Germline V gene sequence: CDR1 LNHDA, CDR2 SQIVND (reference sequence). The CDR3 is 15 amino acids. The V end was cut by 6 bases, the J end by 1 base, with 16 bases between. Written as DNA, the CDR3 is TGTGCCAGTAGATCGGGTGGGGCAGAGTCCTACGAGCAGTACTTC. Translated, it gives CASRSGGAESYEQYF.

The genes are TRBV19 and TRBJ1-2; no reliable D call. With 4 bases removed from V and 4 bases from J, the gap between germline ends came to 13 bases. This CDR3 has 14 residues. Germline CDR1 LNHDA, CDR2 SQIVND (reference sequence). The CDR3 DNA is TGTGCCAGTAGTAGCGCGGGCACCGTCTATGGCTACACCTTC. Translating it yields CASSSAGTVYGYTF.

This chain uses TRBV2 with TRBJ1-1, with D hard to call. CDR3 length: 13 amino acids. Trimming took 7 bases from V and 1 from J, leaving 10 bases between them. The germline V gene has CDR1 SNHLY and CDR2 FYNNEI. The CDR3 sequence: CASTITENTEAFF. In DNA form, the CDR3 reads TGTGCCAGCACCATTACAGAGAACACTGAAGCTTTCTTT.

V and J are TRBV3-1 (or the pseudogene TRBV3-2) and TRBJ1-2; D might be TRBD1 (5 bases). Germline loops: CDR1 LGHDT, CDR2 YNNKEL (reference sequence). CDR3 length: 13 amino acids. V was shortened by 4 bases and J by 6 bases, with 12 bases between the two germline ends. CDR3 nucleotide sequence: TGTGCCAGCAGCCGTGCGGGAGGGGATGGCTACACCTTC. It encodes CASSRAGGDGYTF.

The genes are TRBV6-2 or TRBV6-3 and TRBJ1-1; no clear D. Germline CDR1 reads MNHEY; CDR2 reads SVGEGT. V lost 3 bases and J lost 1, with 9 bases in between. This CDR3 spans 14 amino acids. Written as DNA, the CDR3 is TGTGCCAGCAGTTATTACAGCCGGAACACTGAAGCTTTCTTT. Translating it yields CASSYYSRNTEAFF.

The chain couples TRBV5-1 to TRBJ1-4; no firm D call. The CDR3 sequence is 14 residues long. Germline loops: CDR1 SGHRS, CDR2 YFSETQ. The V end lost 1 base, the J end lost 0 bases, and 4 bases lay between the germline ends. The CDR3 bases are TGCGCCAGCAGCTTGCTATCAACTAATGAAAAACTGTTTTTT. It specifies CASSLLSTNEKLFF.

The rearrangement joins TRBV3-1 (or the pseudogene TRBV3-2) to TRBJ1-2; D is undetermined. Deletions cut 1 base from V and 3 bases from J, with 6 bases between. CDR3 length: 13 residues. CDR1 is LGHDT and CDR2 is YNNKEL in the germline V gene (reference sequence). CDR3 coding DNA: TGTGCCAGCAGCCAAGGGCAGTACTATGGCTACACCTTC. This sequence encodes CASSQGQYYGYTF.